This passage covers 9 T cell receptor beta chains from one sample sequenced in a study of blood T cells in healthy people across ages (dated by TCRdb to about 2015). The protocol used for the library was 5' RACE. This sample was sequenced with an Illumina HiSeq 2500. The second PCR ran for about 7 to 11 cycles and used a J-beta primer mix along with a sample-barcoded 5' primer. TCRdb redid the processing of the public reads, applying fastp at Q25 and MiXCR, and retained in-frame beta chains. Every distinct CDR3 protein forms one entry, paired with its most common genes and DNA. This sample comprises fewer than 800,000 distinct CDR3 sequences, 45% to 50% of them detected only once. The top ten clonotypes cover about 32% of the sample. What was sequenced was blood. The receptors were gathered from a woman aged 55-69 years in good health.

This clonotype was detected only once. V gene TRBV20-1 combines with J gene TRBJ2-1; 7 bases map to TRBD2. CDR1 and CDR2 (germline): DFQATT, SNEGSKA (reference sequence). The CDR3 covers 15 residues. The trim removed 0 bases at V and 5 bases at J, leaving 7 bases unmatched. CDR3 amino acids: CSAREAGGSHNEQFF. The CDR3 bases are TGCAGTGCTAGAGAAGCGGGCGGGAGCCACAATGAGCAGTTCTTC.

The J gene is TRBJ2-7, the V gene TRBV6-2 or TRBV6-3; D call uncertain. The CDR3 has 15 residues. Trimming cost V 6 bases and J 3 bases, with 18 bases left between them. CDR1 is MNHEY and CDR2 is SVGEGT in the germline V gene. CDR3 DNA sequence: TGTGCCAGCAGCGATCACGGCCGGGCTAACTACGAGCAGTACTTC. Protein sequence: CASSDHGRANYEQYF.

The genes are TRBV28 and TRBJ2-2, with D unclear. Germline V CDR1 and CDR2: MDHEN, SYDVKM. Trimming stripped 1 base from V and 0 bases from J, with 12 bases between. This CDR3 region has 17 residues. The CDR3 DNA follows: TGTGCCAGCAGTTTATTAAGCTGGGCGGCGAACACCGGGGAGCTGTTTTTT. This translates into CASSLLSWAANTGELFF.

Only a few counts were recorded for this clonotype. The chain employs TRBV3-1 and TRBJ1-2; possibly TRBD1 for D (5 bases). The germline gives CDR1 LGHDT, CDR2 YNNKEL (reference sequence). With 3 bases removed from V and 0 bases from J, the gap between germline ends came to 8 bases. This CDR3 has 14 residues. CDR3 DNA: TGTGCCAGCAGCCAGACAGTAGCTAACTATGGCTACACCTTC. Translation: CASSQTVANYGYTF.

The chain couples TRBV14 to TRBJ1-4, with 7 nucleotides matching TRBD1. J was trimmed by 10 bases and V by 4 bases; bases with no gene match: 6. Germline CDR1 is SGHDN and CDR2 is FVKESK. This CDR3 is built from 13 residues. The DNA for the CDR3 is TGTGCCAGCAGCCGCCAGGGGGAAGGAAAACTGTTTTTT. Its protein product is CASSRQGEGKLFF.

Remarks on this clonotype: Sequence at one end of the junction differs from germline and may be a read error. The gene calls are TRBV6-2 or TRBV6-3 and TRBJ2-3, with D perhaps matching TRBD2 (5 bases). In germline, CDR1 is MNHEY, CDR2 SVGEGT. The length of the CDR3 is 15 residues. The CDR3 nucleotides read TGTGGCAGCAGTTACAGAGACTACCTTACAGATACGCAGTATTTT. It codes for CGSSYRDYLTDTQYF.

There are a few counts of this clonotype. V usage is TRBV6-5 and J usage is TRBJ2-3; 11 positions match TRBD2. CDR3 size: 14 residues. CDR1 is MNHEY, CDR2 SVGAGI, per germline. V trimming: 7 bases; J trimming: 5 bases; junction bases outside the gene matches: 5. In nucleotides, the CDR3 is TGTGCCAGCACCGGGGGGACTAGCGGAGATACGCAGTATTTT. As protein: CASTGGTSGDTQYF.

J is TRBJ2-7 and V is TRBV18; 11 bases are a match to TRBD2. V dropped 6 bases and J dropped 6; count of bases not matched to a gene: 13. Per germline, CDR1 KGHSH and CDR2 LQKENI. This CDR3 has 16 residues. For the CDR3, the DNA is TGTGCCAGCTCCCCAACGCTAGCGGGAGGTAGGCGCGAGCAGTACTTC. This encodes CASSPTLAGGRREQYF.

This chain joins TRBV10-3 and TRBJ2-5, with D perhaps matching TRBD2 (6 bases). Gene TRBJ2-7 matches the end of the DNA better, so the J call may be wrong. CDR1 and CDR2 (germline): ENHRY, SYGVKD. CDR3 length: 14 residues. Written as DNA, the CDR3 is TGTGCCACCAAGTTTGACGCGGGAAGCGCCGAGCAGTACTTC. Its protein product is CATKFDAGSAEQYF.